This TCR beta chain was captured in a study of T-cell memory formation after mild COVID-19. Study as a whole: TCR clusters mostly belonged to single donors.

CDR1 is MNHEY and CDR2 is SVGEGT in the germline V gene. J gave up 0 bases and V 5 bases, and 8 bases lay outside the gene matches. CDR3 length equals 17 residues. Study observations and caveats: CD4/CD8 balance characterized clones contracting day 15 to 85, and CD4+ skew characterized later expanders. The CD4+ clones that contracted clustered mainly within CM and EM, and the CD8+ clones concentrated in EMRA. Memory from before infection featured some responding clones, which suggests cross-reactive memory joined.

As regards this clonotype: Its target is unknown.

TCRdb called the 5' RACE reads again in MiXCR, with one record for every CDR3 protein. The table has hundreds of thousands of distinct CDR3 sequences, approximately 29% seen once. The receptor's source is an adult woman who had mild COVID-19 (a few samples of this study predate the infection). Cell type and time point are not known. Material: PBMCs or a T cell subset sorted from them (not recorded which). The gene calls are TRBV6-2 or TRBV6-3 and TRBJ2-2, with 8 nucleotides matching TRBD2. CDR3 DNA: TGTGCCAGCAGTGGCCTTACTAGCGGCGCGAACACCGGGGAGCTGTTTTTT. Amino acid sequence: CASSGLTSGANTGELFF.